This TCR beta chain was identified in a study of blood T cell repertoires in COVID-19. Whole-study context: Nucleic acid was either cDNA or gDNA, and it came from T cells, B-cell-depleted T cells, or PBMCs.

The Seattle site enrolled patients during active infection and followed them longitudinally. Trimming shortened V by 10 bases and J by 3 bases, and 21 bases separated the two germline ends. This CDR3 is 15 amino acids long. Germline V gene lookup returns CDR1 MDHEN and CDR2 SYDVKM. Study processing details: Estimated nucleated cell counts came from reference gene primer amplification. Clones were read by immunoSEQ multiplex PCR, and TCRdb kept only the in-frame ones, dropping some. That table is the source of V, J and clone size, and D and trimming were worked out from the DNA. The profile covers fewer than 300,000 clones, with about 86% appearing a single time and approximately 12% taken by the ten largest.

This TCR was recovered from a woman in her thirties with COVID-19, enrolled during active disease. The sequenced sample consisted of peripheral blood. The V gene is TRBV28, the J gene TRBJ1-2, with D possibly TRBD1 on 6 matching bases. Here the CDR3 reads CATHGSGQYDYGYTF. DNA of the CDR3: TGTGCCACCCACGGTTCTGGACAGTACGACTATGGCTACACCTTC.